A single TCR beta chain is shown here with its context. Naive CD8 isolation took CD45RO-negative cells positively selected for CCR7 and excluded terminally differentiated effector memory CD45RA+ cells. TCRdb keeps only in-frame clones here, not all; method: immunoSEQ multiplex PCR. Of just over 2,000,000 clones in the sample, about 95% are singletons; the top ten hold 1.1%. Germline V gene sequence: CDR1 SEHNR, CDR2 FQNEAQ (reference sequence). The V gene lost 5 bases and the J gene lost 4 bases, with 14 bases spanning the gap. CDR3 size: 14 residues. The sample belongs to a study of shared clonotypes between healthy human individuals.

The receptor was derived from a young man in good health. Sequencing was carried out using naive CD8+ T cells sorted from blood. The chain uses TRBV7-9 and TRBJ1-1; D ambiguous. DNA for the CDR3: TGTGCCAGCAGCGGTGGACCGTTTATCACTGAAGCTTTCTTT. Translation: CASSGGPFITEAFF.